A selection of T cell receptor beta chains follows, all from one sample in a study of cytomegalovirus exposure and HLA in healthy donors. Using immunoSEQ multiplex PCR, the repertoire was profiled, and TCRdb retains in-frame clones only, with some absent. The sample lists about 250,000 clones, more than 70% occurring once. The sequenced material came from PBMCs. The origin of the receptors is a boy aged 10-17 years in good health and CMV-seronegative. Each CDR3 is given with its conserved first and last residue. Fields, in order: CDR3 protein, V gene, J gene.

CDR3: CALGGTGVTEAFF
V: TRBV7-9
J: TRBJ1-1

CDR3: CASSKASTYEQYF
V: TRBV21-1
J: TRBJ2-7

CDR3: CASSQAGTGGQPQHF
V: TRBV4-2
J: TRBJ1-5

CDR3: CASSLGGGRDQPQHF
V: TRBV7-7
J: TRBJ1-5

CDR3: CSATGYNTEAFF
V: TRBV29-1
J: TRBJ1-1

CDR3: CASSLAGLPLREQYF
V: TRBV7-2
J: TRBJ2-7

CDR3: CSVEDHRGSSYEQYF
V: TRBV29-1
J: TRBJ2-7

CDR3: CASSEEGAAVGEQFF
V: TRBV6-1
J: TRBJ2-1

CDR3: CASRDRTAIYEQYF
V: TRBV2
J: .

CDR3: CASSLLGGARADTQYF
V: TRBV4-1
J: TRBJ2-3

CDR3: CASTTGTGDTEAFF
V: TRBV2
J: TRBJ1-1

CDR3: CASINLPGGGYTF
V: TRBV5-6
J: TRBJ1-2

CDR3: CASARGWYGYTF
V: TRBV5-1
J: TRBJ1-2

CDR3: CASSDRTSSTGELFF
V: TRBV25-1
J: TRBJ2-2

CDR3: CASSAAGAPVGGYTF
V: TRBV7-8
J: TRBJ1-2

CDR3: CAIWDREHYEQYF
V: TRBV5-4
J: TRBJ2-7

CDR3: CAWSVFFGGAANVLTF
V: TRBV30
J: TRBJ2-6

CDR3: CSVAPLNNRADGYTF
V: TRBV29-1
J: TRBJ1-2

CDR3: CAISWGESGNTIYF
V: TRBV10-3
J: TRBJ1-3

CDR3: CAWSLSLTYTDTQYF
V: TRBV30
J: TRBJ2-3

CDR3: CASSSHEVGRFRIEQFF
V: TRBV11-3
J: TRBJ2-1

CDR3: CASSDVPQLAGAYNEQFF
V: TRBV10-1
J: TRBJ2-1

CDR3: CASSSTRTGESYNEQFF
V: TRBV11-2
J: TRBJ2-1

CDR3: CASARGQGMNTEAFF
V: TRBV5-1
J: TRBJ1-1

CDR3: CAISESGGNTEAFF
V: TRBV10-3
J: TRBJ1-1

CDR3: CASSVDSLGGNQPQHF
V: TRBV6-1
J: TRBJ1-5

CDR3: CASSPGGGGEQYF
V: TRBV9
J: TRBJ2-7

CDR3: CASSNPGDTQYF
V: TRBV21-1
J: TRBJ2-3

CDR3: CASSRWAGSAYEQYF
V: TRBV5-6
J: TRBJ2-7

CDR3: CASSLFWSGRAYEQYF
V: TRBV7-9
J: TRBJ2-7

CDR3: CASSSGQGQETQYF
V: TRBV5-8
J: TRBJ2-5

CDR3: CAWTTWAGGDYGYTF
V: TRBV30
J: TRBJ1-2

CDR3: CASRYITDRAYGYTF
V: TRBV6-6
J: TRBJ1-2

CDR3: CASSPQTSSNEQFF
V: TRBV7-2
J: TRBJ2-1

CDR3: CASGLPPPKSGELFF
V: TRBV12-5
J: TRBJ2-2

CDR3: CASSLGTGRTDTQYF
V: TRBV5-4
J: TRBJ2-3

CDR3: CASSPDRQETQYF
V: TRBV7-2
J: TRBJ2-5

CDR3: CASSTSIAMNTEAFF
V: TRBV6-1
J: TRBJ1-1

CDR3: CASSGGVIESKNIQYF
V: TRBV11-2
J: TRBJ2-4

CDR3: CASSNGGYNEQFF
V: TRBV6-1
J: TRBJ2-1

CDR3: CASSLERYEQFF
V: TRBV5-6
J: TRBJ2-1